This TCR beta chain was profiled in a study of tumor and adjacent non-tumor tissue in lung cancer. Whole-study context: On average, productive TCRbeta reads reached about 4.17 million per sample. Study conclusions and caveats: TCR diversity was significantly greater in tumor than normal lung tissue. Tumor repertoires had a smaller top 100 clone share than normal lung. Patients with more diverse tumor TCRs had worse survival.

This CDR3 contains 15 residues. TCRbeta libraries were built with three rounds of nested PCR, modified from ARM-PCR. Each CDR3 protein is one row after TCRdb ran MiXCR on the multiplex PCR reads. The sample consists of 85,000 to 130,000 distinct CDR3 sequences, approximately 65% of them appearing once. Details on this clonotype: Its antigen is not identified. The junction does not match germline at one end; this may be a read error.

The template was RNA from unsorted bulk tissue. Distant lung tissue was collected more than 3 cm away from the tumor edge. V usage is TRBV12-3 or TRBV12-4 and J usage is TRBJ2-6; D may be TRBD1 or TRBD2 (5 bases each). What was sequenced was distant non-tumor lung tissue. The sequence derives from a man between 25 and 39 years old with non-small cell lung cancer. CDR3 amino acids: CATSPQGPGANVLTF. Written as DNA, the CDR3 is TGTGCCACTAGTCCCCAGGGACCTGGGGCCAACGTCTTGACTTTC.